Detailed here is one T cell receptor beta chain. Its antigen remains unknown. This record belongs to a study of type 1 regulatory T cells. The overall study: T-allo10 is an in vitro-generated, Tr1-enriched CD4 T cell product specific for alloantigen. Findings and limits, study-wide: Compared with non-type 1 regulatory T cells, type 1 regulatory T cells showed a more restricted TCR repertoire.

TCRdb reprocessed the reads with MiXCR, giving one entry per CDR3 protein. Here the sample spans about 39,000 distinct CDR3 sequences, less than 15% being singletons. CDR3 length: 15 amino acids. The germline V and J ends were trimmed by 5 bases and 10 bases, with 24 bases remaining between them. The germline V gene has CDR1 DFQATT and CDR2 SNEGSKA (reference sequence). The sequence was obtained from a human donor in good health. Sequencing used cultured non-Tr1 T cells, either the whole culture or a sorted T cell fraction (not recorded which). This chain uses TRBV20-1 with TRBJ1-3; no definite D call. Written as DNA, the CDR3 is TGCAGTGCTGGGGTAGGCGGTGGGCAGCCCGAGACCATATATTTT. It yields the protein CSAGVGGGQPETIYF.